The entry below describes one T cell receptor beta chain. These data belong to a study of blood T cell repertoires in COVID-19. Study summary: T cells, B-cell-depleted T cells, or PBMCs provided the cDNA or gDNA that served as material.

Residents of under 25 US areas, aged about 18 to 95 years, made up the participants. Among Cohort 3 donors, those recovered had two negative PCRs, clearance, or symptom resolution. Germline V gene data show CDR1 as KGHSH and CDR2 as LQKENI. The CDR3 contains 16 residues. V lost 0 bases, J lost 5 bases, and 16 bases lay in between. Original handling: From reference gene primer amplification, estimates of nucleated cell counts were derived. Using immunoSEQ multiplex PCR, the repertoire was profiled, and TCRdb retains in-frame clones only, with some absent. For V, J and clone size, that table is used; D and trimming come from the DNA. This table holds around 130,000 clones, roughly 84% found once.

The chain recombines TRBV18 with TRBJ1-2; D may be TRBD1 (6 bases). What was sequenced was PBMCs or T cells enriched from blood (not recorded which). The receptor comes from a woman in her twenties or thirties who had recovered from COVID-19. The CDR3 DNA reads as TGTGCCAGCTCACCACCGGGTCAGGGGCGGCGATATGGCTACACCTTC. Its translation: CASSPPGQGRRYGYTF.